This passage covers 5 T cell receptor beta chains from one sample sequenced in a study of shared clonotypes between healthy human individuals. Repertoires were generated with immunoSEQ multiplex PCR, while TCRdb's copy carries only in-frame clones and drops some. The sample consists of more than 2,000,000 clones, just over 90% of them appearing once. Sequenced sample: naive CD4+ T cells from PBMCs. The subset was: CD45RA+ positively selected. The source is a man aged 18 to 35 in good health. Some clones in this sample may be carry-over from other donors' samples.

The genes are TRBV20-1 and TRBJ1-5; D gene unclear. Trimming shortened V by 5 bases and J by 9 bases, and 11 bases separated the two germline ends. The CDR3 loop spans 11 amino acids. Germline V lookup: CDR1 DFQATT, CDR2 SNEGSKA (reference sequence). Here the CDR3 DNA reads TGCAGTGCTCGCGGCGGAGGGCCCCAGCATTTT. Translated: CSARGGGPQHF.

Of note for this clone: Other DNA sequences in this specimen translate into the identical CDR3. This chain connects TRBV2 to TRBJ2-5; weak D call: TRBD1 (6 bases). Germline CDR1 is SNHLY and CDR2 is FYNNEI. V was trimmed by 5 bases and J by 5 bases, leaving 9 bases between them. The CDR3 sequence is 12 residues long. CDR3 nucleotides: TGTGCCAGCAGTCAGGGGTTGGAGACCCAGTACTTC. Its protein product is CASSQGLETQYF.

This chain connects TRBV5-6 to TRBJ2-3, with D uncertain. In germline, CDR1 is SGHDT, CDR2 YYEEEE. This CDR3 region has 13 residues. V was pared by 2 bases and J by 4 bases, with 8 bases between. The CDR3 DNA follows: TGTGCCAGCAGCTTTCTTGCGGCAGATACGCAGTATTTT. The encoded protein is CASSFLAADTQYF.

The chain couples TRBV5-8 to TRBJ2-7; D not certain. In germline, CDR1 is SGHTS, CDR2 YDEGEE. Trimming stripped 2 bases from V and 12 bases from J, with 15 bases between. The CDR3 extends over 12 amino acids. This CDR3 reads CASSFYSTQGYF. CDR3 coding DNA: TGTGCCAGCAGCTTCTATTCGACGCAAGGGTACTTC.

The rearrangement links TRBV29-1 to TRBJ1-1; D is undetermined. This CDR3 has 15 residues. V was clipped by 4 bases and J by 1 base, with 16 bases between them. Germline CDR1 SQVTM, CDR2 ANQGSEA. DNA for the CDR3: TGCAGCGTTGGGACCCTTCTACAACCGAACACTGAAGCTTTCTTT. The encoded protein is CSVGTLLQPNTEAFF.